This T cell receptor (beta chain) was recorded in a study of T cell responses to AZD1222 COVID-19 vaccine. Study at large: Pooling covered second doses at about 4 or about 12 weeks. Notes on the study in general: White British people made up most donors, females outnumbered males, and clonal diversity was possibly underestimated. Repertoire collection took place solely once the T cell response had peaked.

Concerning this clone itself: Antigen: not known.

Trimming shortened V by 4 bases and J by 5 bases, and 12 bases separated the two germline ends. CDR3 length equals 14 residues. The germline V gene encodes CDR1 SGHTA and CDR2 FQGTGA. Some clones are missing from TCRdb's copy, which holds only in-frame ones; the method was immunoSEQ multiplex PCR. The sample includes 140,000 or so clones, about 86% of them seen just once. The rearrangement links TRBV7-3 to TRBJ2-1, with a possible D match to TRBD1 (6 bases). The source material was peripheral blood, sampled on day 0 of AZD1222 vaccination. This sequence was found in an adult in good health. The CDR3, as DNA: TGTGCCAGCAGCTCATCAGGGGATGACAATGAGCAGTTCTTC. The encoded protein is CASSSSGDDNEQFF. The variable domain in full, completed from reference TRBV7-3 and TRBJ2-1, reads GAGVSQTPSNKVTEKGKYVELRCDPISGHTALYWYRQSLGQGPEFLIYFQGTGAADDSGLPNDRFFAVRPEGSVSTLKIQRTERGDSAVYLCASSSSGDDNEQFFGPGTRLTVL.